The rows below give T cell receptor beta chains drawn from one sample of a study of shared clonotypes between healthy human individuals. Repertoires were generated with immunoSEQ multiplex PCR, while TCRdb's copy carries only in-frame clones and drops some. The sample shows about 2.3 million clones, 85% to 95% of them seen only once. Source material: naive CD4+ T cells from PBMCs. The receptors come from a man between 18 and 29 years old in good health. Some clones in this sample may be carry-over from other donors' samples. CDR3s include the opening cysteine and the closing phenylalanine or tryptophan. Each record gives: V gene, clone size, J gene, D gene, CDR3 DNA, CDR3 protein. A D gene is named only where the DNA matches it firmly. Clone size is given for some rows only: seen once, a few or many times, or a class if the clone is expanded.

V gene: TRBV9
clone size: NA
J gene: TRBJ2-5
D gene: NA
CDR3 DNA: TGTGCCAGCAGCGAGGGAGGAGGGCTAGAGACCCAGTACTTC
CDR3 protein: CASSEGGGLETQYF

V gene: TRBV5-1
clone size: few
J gene: TRBJ1-5
D gene: TRBD1
CDR3 DNA: TGCGCCAGCAGCCCAGACAGGGCCAATCAGCCCCAGCATTTT
CDR3 protein: CASSPDRANQPQHF

V gene: TRBV5-1
clone size: NA
J gene: TRBJ1-1
D gene: NA
CDR3 DNA: TGCGCCAGCAGTTGGCCGTGGAGTACTGAAGCTTTCTTT
CDR3 protein: CASSWPWSTEAFF

V gene: TRBV6-5
clone size: NA
J gene: TRBJ2-1
D gene: NA
CDR3 DNA: TGTGCCAGCAGTTACGCGACTACCGATTACAATGAGCAGTTCTTC
CDR3 protein: CASSYATTDYNEQFF

V gene: TRBV5-4
clone size: NA
J gene: TRBJ2-3
D gene: NA
CDR3 DNA: TGTGCCAGCAGCTTCAAGGCTCGCACAGATACGCAGTATTTT
CDR3 protein: CASSFKARTDTQYF

V gene: TRBV2
clone size: NA
J gene: TRBJ1-1
D gene: NA
CDR3 DNA: TGTGCCAGCAGTGAGCAGTACACTGAAGCTTTCTTT
CDR3 protein: CASSEQYTEAFF

V gene: TRBV4-1
clone size: NA
J gene: TRBJ2-5
D gene: NA
CDR3 DNA: TGCGCCAGCAGCCCCAGTCAGGGGAAAGAGACCCAGTACTTC
CDR3 protein: CASSPSQGKETQYF

V gene: TRBV10-3
clone size: NA
J gene: TRBJ1-1
D gene: NA
CDR3 DNA: TGTGCCATCAGAGAGGACACGGTCACTGAAGCTTTCTTT
CDR3 protein: CAIREDTVTEAFF

V gene: TRBV27
clone size: NA
J gene: TRBJ1-1
D gene: TRBD1
CDR3 DNA: TGTGCCAGCAGTTGGACGCAGGGGGGAATGAGGGCTGAAGCTTTCTTT
CDR3 protein: CASSWTQGGMRAEAFF

V gene: TRBV5-4
clone size: few
J gene: TRBJ2-5
D gene: TRBD2
CDR3 DNA: TGTGCCAGCAGCTCCGGACTAGCGGGAGGAGAGACCCAGTACTTC
CDR3 protein: CASSSGLAGGETQYF

V gene: TRBV5-1
clone size: NA
J gene: TRBJ2-1
D gene: NA
CDR3 DNA: TGCGCCAGCAGCTTTATTGGTGTGGCTGGTGAGCAGTTCTTC
CDR3 protein: CASSFIGVAGEQFF

V gene: TRBV5-6
clone size: NA
J gene: TRBJ1-1
D gene: NA
CDR3 DNA: TGTGCCAGCAGCTCCTTCGGGAGACAGAACACTGAAGCTTTCTTT
CDR3 protein: CASSSFGRQNTEAFF

V gene: TRBV10-3
clone size: NA
J gene: TRBJ2-7
D gene: NA
CDR3 DNA: TGTGCCATCAGTGAATTGTGGCAGGGAGGCTACGAGCAGTACTTC
CDR3 protein: CAISELWQGGYEQYF

V gene: TRBV4-1
clone size: NA
J gene: TRBJ2-7
D gene: NA
CDR3 DNA: TGCGCCAGCAGCCAACCCGGGACGGCTAGCATCGAGCAGTACTTC
CDR3 protein: CASSQPGTASIEQYF

V gene: TRBV7-6
clone size: NA
J gene: TRBJ1-4
D gene: TRBD1
CDR3 DNA: TGTGCCAGCAGCGGGTCTTTCCGGGACAGGGCTGAAAAACTGTTTTTT
CDR3 protein: CASSGSFRDRAEKLFF

V gene: TRBV28
clone size: NA
J gene: TRBJ2-5
D gene: NA
CDR3 DNA: TGTGCCAGCAGTTTTGCAGGGATGGGGACCCAGTACTTC
CDR3 protein: CASSFAGMGTQYF

V gene: TRBV7-6
clone size: NA
J gene: TRBJ2-2
D gene: TRBD2
CDR3 DNA: TGTGCCAGCAGCTTGCGGACTAGCGGGAGTGGCACCGGGGAGCTGTTTTTT
CDR3 protein: CASSLRTSGSGTGELFF

V gene: TRBV11-2
clone size: NA
J gene: TRBJ2-5
D gene: TRBD2
CDR3 DNA: TGTGCCAGCAGCCGGGGGAGAGCGGGACAAGAGACCCAGTACTTC
CDR3 protein: CASSRGRAGQETQYF

V gene: TRBV9
clone size: NA
J gene: TRBJ2-1
D gene: TRBD2
CDR3 DNA: TGTGCCAGCAGCGTAACTAGCGGCAATGAGCAGTTCTTC
CDR3 protein: CASSVTSGNEQFF

V gene: TRBV7-6
clone size: NA
J gene: TRBJ1-4
D gene: NA
CDR3 DNA: TGTGCCAGCGGCCCTACAGGGTCTAGTGAAAAACTGTTTTTT
CDR3 protein: CASGPTGSSEKLFF

V gene: TRBV7-2
clone size: NA
J gene: TRBJ2-3
D gene: NA
CDR3 DNA: TGTGCCAGCAGCTTAGGGACGGAGACGCAGTATTTT
CDR3 protein: CASSLGTETQYF